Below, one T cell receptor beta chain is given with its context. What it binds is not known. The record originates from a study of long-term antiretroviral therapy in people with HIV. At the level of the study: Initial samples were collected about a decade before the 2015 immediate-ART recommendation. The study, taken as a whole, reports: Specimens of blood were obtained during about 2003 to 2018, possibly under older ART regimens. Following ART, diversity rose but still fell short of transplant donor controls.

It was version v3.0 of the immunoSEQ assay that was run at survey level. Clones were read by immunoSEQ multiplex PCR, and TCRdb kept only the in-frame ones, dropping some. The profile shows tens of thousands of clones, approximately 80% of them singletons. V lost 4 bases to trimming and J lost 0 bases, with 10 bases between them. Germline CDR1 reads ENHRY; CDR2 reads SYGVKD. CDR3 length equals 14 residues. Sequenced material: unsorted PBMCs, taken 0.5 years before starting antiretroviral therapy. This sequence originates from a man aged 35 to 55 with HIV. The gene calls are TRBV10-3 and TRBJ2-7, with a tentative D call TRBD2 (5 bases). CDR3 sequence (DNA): TGTGCCATCAGTGTACCGGGGAGCTCCTACGAGCAGTACTTC. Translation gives CAISVPGSSYEQYF.